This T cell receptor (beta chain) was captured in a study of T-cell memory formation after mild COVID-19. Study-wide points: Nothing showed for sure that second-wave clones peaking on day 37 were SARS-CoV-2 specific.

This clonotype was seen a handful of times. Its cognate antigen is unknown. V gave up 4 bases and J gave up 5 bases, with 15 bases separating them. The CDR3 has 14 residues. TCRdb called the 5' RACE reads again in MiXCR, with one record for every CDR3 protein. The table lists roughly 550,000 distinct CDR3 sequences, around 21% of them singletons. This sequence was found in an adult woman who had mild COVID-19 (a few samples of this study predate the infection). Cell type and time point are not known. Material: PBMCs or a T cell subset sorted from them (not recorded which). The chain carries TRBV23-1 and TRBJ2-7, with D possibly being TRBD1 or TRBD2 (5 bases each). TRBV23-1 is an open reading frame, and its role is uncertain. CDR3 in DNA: TGCGCCAGCAGTCGTCCGCCAGGGACCCACGAGCAGTACTTC. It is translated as CASSRPPGTHEQYF.